This TCR beta chain was identified in a study of cytomegalovirus exposure and HLA in healthy donors. Findings and limits, study-wide: The classifier, whose performance was assessed in both the original and validation cohorts, reportedly diagnosed cytomegalovirus status with high specificity and sensitivity.

For this clone: Its antigen is as yet unknown.

PCR employed 60 Vbeta and 13 Jbeta primers. Produced via immunoSEQ multiplex PCR; TCRdb's table is partial and in-frame only. There are approximately 250,000 clones in the sample; more than 75% occur only once, and roughly 0.26% lies in the top ten. The CDR3 is 15 amino acids. The germline V gene has CDR1 MRHNA and CDR2 SNTAGT. The junction had 6 bases not matched to a gene; V was cut back by 6 bases and J by 2 bases. This TCR came from a girl aged 2-10 years in good health and CMV-seronegative. Material: PBMCs. The chain recombines TRBV6-4 with TRBJ2-3; TRBD1 matches at 9 bases. The CDR3 here is CASSPGTGLTDTQYF. CDR3 sequence (DNA): TGTGCCAGCAGCCCCGGGACAGGGCTCACAGATACGCAGTATTTT.